This TCR beta chain was obtained from a study of T-cell memory formation after mild COVID-19 (dated by TCRdb to about 2021). With respect to the entire study: Most TCR sequence clusters were specific to one of the two donors. In a couple of donors, T-cell clones that expanded and contracted after mild COVID-19 were tracked by sequencing TCRalpha and TCRbeta repertoires over time. The cohort comprised two young, previously healthy adult volunteers, one female and one male. What the authors observed across the whole study: Only two mild cases were covered by the study, and larger cohorts that include severe cases with pre-infection samples were considered necessary. The detection of some responding clones in pre-infection memory suggests that pre-existing cross-reactive memory T cells joined the SARS-CoV-2 response. Clones that contracted from day 15 to 85 showed balanced CD4/CD8 phenotypes, whereas a second wave of clones that expanded from day 15 to 37 leaned towards CD4+. Contracting CD4+ clones turned up mainly in the CM and EM memory subsets, whereas EMRA was where CD8+ clones were enriched. Whether the second-wave clones peaking on day 37 were SARS-CoV-2 specific was not confirmed.

The sequencer was an Illumina NovaSeq 6000. TCRalpha and TCRbeta cDNA libraries were constructed by 5'RACE with constant-segment primers, with sample barcodes and unique molecular identifiers being introduced. RNA was extracted from every sample with Trizol reagent. Libraries were amplified in two PCR steps, with a second sample barcode and Illumina TruSeq adapters added in the second step. The libraries were sequenced on an Illumina NovaSeq using 2 x 150 bp paired-end reads. Concerning the study's data processing: The reads were demultiplexed and collapsed into UMI-guided consensus sequences using migec v1.2.7. Using mixcr v2.1.11, UMI consensuses were aligned to TRA and TRB V and J templates and then assembled into clonotypes. Expanded or contracted clonotypes were those called significant by both edgeR and NoisET, with noise models trained on biological replicates. For edgeR calls, the cutoffs were a false discovery rate-adjusted p below 0.01 and a log2 fold-change threshold of 1. As an exploratory analysis of dynamics, max-normalized trajectories of the 1000 most abundant clonotypes were examined by PCA with hierarchical clustering. Separately sequenced CD4+ and CD8+ repertoires were used to assign the CD4 or CD8 phenotype of responding clones. The public reads were run again by TCRdb, first through fastp at Q25 and then through MiXCR, and only productive beta chains were kept. All rows with the same CDR3 protein become a single entry with the most common DNA and genes. The V and J calls and clone size come from TCRdb's table, not from the authors' own analysis. The sample data list a few hundred thousand distinct CDR3 sequences, and 20% to 25% of these were observed just once. The ten most abundant clones make up about an eighth of the sample.

This clonotype showed up just a few times. Its binding antigen is unknown. Base qualities are not provided; no much larger clone lies one nucleotide away. Ficoll-Paque density gradient centrifugation was the method used to isolate PBMCs. The origin of this receptor is an adult woman who had mild COVID-19 (a few samples of this study predate the infection). The sample titles of this study are shuffled in the database, so cell type and time point are left out; the donor was told from shared clones. The specimen was PBMCs or a T cell subset sorted from them (not recorded which).

The nucleotides are TGTGCCAGCAGCTTAAACGGACAGTATAATGGCTACACCTTC. Its amino acids are CASSLNGQYNGYTF. The rearranged segments are TRBV7-2 and TRBJ1-2, and the D gene may be TRBD1, 6 bases matching. The cysteine opens and the phenylalanine closes a CDR3 of 14 amino acids. Of all the DNA, just the CDR3 is kept, 42 bases in frame from base 1. The germline ends are 13 bases apart after V is trimmed by 2 bases and J by 6 bases. CDR1 and CDR2, per the germline V gene, are SGHTA and FQGNSA.